This T cell receptor beta chain was documented in a study of siplizumab effects on memory and regulatory T cells. Sequencing used immunoSEQ multiplex PCR; TCRdb keeps in-frame clones, though not all of them. Among approximately 56,000 clones listed, just over 95% were seen once. Germline V gene lookup returns CDR1 MDHEN and CDR2 SYDVKM. The CDR3 extends over 14 amino acids. V was pared by 3 bases and J by 3 bases, with 3 bases of the junction left unmatched. Concerning this clone: The antigen remains undetermined.

Study findings and constraints: Naive T cells, seemingly more diverse than memory cells, seemed major alloresponse contributors. Where siplizumab was present, mappable alloreactive CD4+ clones averaged roughly 72% Treg-derived, compared with 25% to 30% in controls. No functional test confirmed suppression by proliferating siplizumab-culture Tregs. Under siplizumab, alloreactive sequences traced to unstimulated CD4+ memory cells were significantly reduced.

The chain joins TRBV28 to TRBJ2-3; 7 nucleotides agree with TRBD1. Sequencing input: naive CD8+ T cells sorted from blood. The TCR sequence derives from a human donor in good health. Written as DNA, the CDR3 is TGTGCCAGCAGTTTGGGACAGCTTACAGATACGCAGTATTTT. It yields the protein CASSLGQLTDTQYF.